The 17 T cell receptor beta chains reported below all come from one sample, sequenced in a study of blood T cell repertoires in COVID-19 (dated by TCRdb to between 2020 and 2021). To prepare the library, the immunoSEQ multiplex PCR assay was applied. The immuneACCESS repertoire file appears here via TCRdb, limited to in-frame rearrangements. These files lack a portion of the clones; in checked studies, under half of the deficit traces to unresolved V genes, and the cause of the others is not known. The sample has 310,000 or so clones on record, roughly 87% of them singletons. The ten largest clones represent around 8.9% of the sample. Material: PBMCs or T cells enriched from blood (not recorded which). These receptors were taken from a woman younger than 30 who had recovered from COVID-19.

The chain is built from TRBV7-2 and TRBJ2-7; TRBD1 matches 7 bases. Germline values: CDR1 SGHTA, CDR2 FQGNSA. Germline trimming cut 5 bases from V and 7 bases from J; bases unmatched to any gene: 17. CDR3 length: 16 residues. The CDR3 here is CASSPRGWYRGSEQYF. CDR3 nucleotide sequence: TGTGCCAGCAGCCCCCGTGGATGGTACAGGGGCTCGGAGCAGTACTTC.

The V gene is TRBV4-3, the J gene TRBJ2-3; D unresolved. Trimming removed 3 bases at V and 5 bases at J, with 9 bases between. CDR1 LGHNA and CDR2 YSLEER come from the germline V gene. This CDR3 has 13 amino acids. The CDR3 region is CASSHRPRDTQYF. The CDR3 coding sequence is TGCGCCAGCAGCCACCGCCCTAGAGATACGCAGTATTTT.

The chain couples TRBV3-1 (or the pseudogene TRBV3-2) to TRBJ1-2; 7 bases are a match to TRBD1. The CDR3 is 14 residues long. Trimming cost V 4 bases and J 4 bases; bases outside gene matches: 6. The germline CDR1 and CDR2 sequences are LGHDT and YNNKEL (reference sequence). The CDR3 sequence is CASSRGQAAYGYTF. The CDR3 DNA is TGTGCCAGCAGCCGCGGACAGGCGGCCTATGGCTACACCTTC.

The chain carries TRBV7-2 and TRBJ2-3; D is unclear. This CDR3 has 16 residues. V gave up 0 bases and J gave up 1 base, with 11 bases separating them. Looked up from germline, CDR1 is SGHTA and CDR2 is FQGNSA. CDR3 in DNA: TGTGCCAGCAGCTTAGCGCGTGTTCCGGGCACAGATACGCAGTATTTT. This codes for CASSLARVPGTDTQYF.

The V call is TRBV3-1 (or the pseudogene TRBV3-2), the J call TRBJ2-3, with 9 bases that match TRBD2. CDR1 LGHDT and CDR2 YNNKEL come from the germline V gene (reference sequence). The J segment lost 5 bases and the V segment lost 1 base, leaving 7 bases of the junction unmatched. CDR3 size: 16 residues. Written as DNA, the CDR3 is TGTGCCAGCAGCCAAGCTAGCGGGAAGGTTAGAGATACGCAGTATTTT. Translation gives CASSQASGKVRDTQYF.

This clone has only one observation. The chain couples TRBV28 to TRBJ2-1, with 14 positions matching TRBD2. Trimming at V came to 5 bases and at J to 6 bases, leaving 12 bases not matched to a gene. The CDR3 covers 18 residues. Germline V gene sequence: CDR1 MDHEN, CDR2 SYDVKM. This CDR3 reads CASSAPTSGRVRGNEQFF. The CDR3, as DNA: TGTGCCAGCAGTGCACCGACTAGCGGGAGGGTCAGGGGCAATGAGCAGTTCTTC.

This chain uses TRBV5-1 with TRBJ2-2; no reliable D call. Trimming removed 5 bases from V and 2 bases from J, with 10 bases in between. CDR1 is SGHRS, CDR2 YFSETQ, per germline. CDR3 size: 14 residues. CDR3 bases: TGCGCCAGCAGACAAGATATAAACACCGGGGAGCTGTTTTTT. This codes for CASRQDINTGELFF. Drawing the rest from reference TRBV5-1 and TRBJ2-2, the complete variable domain is KAGVTQTPRYLIKTRGQQVTLSCSPISGHRSVSWYQQTPGQGLQFLFEYFSETQRNKGNFPGRFSGRQFSNSRSEMNVSTLELGDSALYLCASRQDINTGELFFGEGSRLTVL.

This chain uses TRBV4-3 with TRBJ2-2, with TRBD2 identical over 8 bases. Germline CDR1 reads LGHNA; CDR2 reads YSLEER. The V segment lost 5 bases and the J segment 5 bases; nucleotides outside the gene matches: 13. This CDR3 region has 17 residues. Written as DNA, the CDR3 is TGCGCCAGCAGCGATCCGGGGGGGTCGCCAGCGACCGGGGAGCTGTTTTTT. Amino acid sequence: CASSDPGGSPATGELFF.

The V gene is TRBV5-5, the J gene TRBJ1-5; D might be TRBD1 (6 bases). Per the germline V gene, CDR1 is SGHKS and CDR2 is YYEKEE (reference sequence). V was cut by 1 base and J by 6 bases, with 17 bases left in between. The CDR3 has 16 amino acids. For the CDR3, the DNA is TGTGCCAGCAGCTTGAGATACAGGGAATTCACTCAGCCCCAGCATTTT. Its translation is CASSLRYREFTQPQHF.

This chain links TRBV9 with TRBJ2-3; 8 nucleotides line up with TRBD2. From germline, CDR1 is SGDLS and CDR2 YYNGEE. Trimming cost V 1 base and J 6 bases; bases outside gene matches: 10. The CDR3 sequence is 16 residues long. CDR3 DNA: TGTGCCAGCAGCGTATCGGGAGGGGGGCGGCACGATACGCAGTATTTT. This gives the protein CASSVSGGGRHDTQYF.

There are a few counts of this clone. The V and J genes are TRBV11-2 and TRBJ1-3; 7 bases agree with TRBD1. This CDR3 region has 14 residues. The germline V gene encodes CDR1 SGHAT and CDR2 FQNNGV. J gave up 3 bases and V 5 bases, and 4 bases lay outside the gene matches. The CDR3 coding sequence is TGTGCCAGCAGCCGCAACAGGGGTGGAAACACCATATATTTT. It is translated as CASSRNRGGNTIYF.

The chain has TRBV7-9 and TRBJ2-1; 11 bases agree with TRBD2. CDR1 and CDR2 (germline): SEHNR, FQNEAQ (reference sequence). The CDR3 sequence is 16 residues long. V was pared by 4 bases and J by 8 bases, with 10 bases of the junction left unmatched. The CDR3 DNA sequence: TGTGCCAGCAGCTCCCTACTAGCGGGAGAGCGGGATGAGCAGTTCTTC. It translates to CASSSLLAGERDEQFF.

The chain employs TRBV15 and TRBJ2-1, with 8 positions matching TRBD2. CDR3 length equals 16 residues. Germline CDR1 and CDR2: LNHNV and YYDKDF (reference sequence). J gave up 0 bases and V 1 base, and 2 bases lay outside the gene matches. The CDR3 DNA reads TGTGCCACCAGCAGAGCGGGAGGGAGCTCCTACAATGAGCAGTTCTTC. It yields the protein CATSRAGGSSYNEQFF.

This chain connects TRBV5-1 to TRBJ2-1, with a tentative D call TRBD1 (6 bases). V lost 0 bases and J 2 bases, leaving 21 bases between the germline ends. The CDR3 extends over 19 amino acids. The germline CDR1 and CDR2 sequences are SGHRS and YFSETQ. The CDR3 reads CASSLDGGQGIGAYNEQFF. Written as DNA, the CDR3 is TGCGCCAGCAGCTTGGATGGTGGGCAGGGGATCGGGGCCTACAATGAGCAGTTCTTC. The entire variable domain, with the rest obtained from reference TRBV5-1 and TRBJ2-1, is as follows: KAGVTQTPRYLIKTRGQQVTLSCSPISGHRSVSWYQQTPGQGLQFLFEYFSETQRNKGNFPGRFSGRQFSNSRSEMNVSTLELGDSALYLCASSLDGGQGIGAYNEQFFGPGTRLTVL.

Points on this clone: This specimen includes other DNA sequences encoding the same CDR3. The chain joins TRBV5-1 to TRBJ1-1; D remains unclear. The CDR3 covers 13 residues. CDR1 is SGHRS, CDR2 YFSETQ, per germline. Trimming shortened V by 1 base and J by 2 bases, and 6 bases separated the two germline ends. Written as DNA, the CDR3 is TGCGCCAGCAGCTTGACAGCCAACACTGAAGCTTTCTTT. It yields the protein CASSLTANTEAFF.

This chain uses TRBV27 with TRBJ2-1; D uncertain. Germline values: CDR1 MNHEY, CDR2 SMNVEV (reference sequence). V was shortened by 4 bases and J by 0 bases, with 10 bases between the two germline ends. The length of the CDR3 is 15 residues. CDR3 protein: CASSSSRNSYNEQFF. The CDR3 DNA sequence: TGTGCCAGCAGTTCCTCGAGGAACTCCTACAATGAGCAGTTCTTC.

The table lists this clone with a count of one. The V and J genes are TRBV19 and TRBJ2-1, with 8 bases lining up with TRBD1. The CDR3 sequence is 14 residues long. V lost 9 bases and J lost 5; bases outside the gene matches: 9. Germline V gene lookup returns CDR1 LNHDA and CDR2 SQIVND (reference sequence). CDR3 nucleotide sequence: TGTGCCAGCTCGAACAGGGGGTGGGACAATGAGCAGTTCTTC. Its translation: CASSNRGWDNEQFF.